This T cell receptor beta chain is drawn from a study of molecular identifiers for immune sequencing clone quantification. Study-level results: Barcode collisions between identical TCR molecules could shrink estimates of highly expanded clone sizes. Jurkat TCR RNA spiked in from one cell reportedly remained identifiable amid over 850,000 naive cells.

With regard to this clonotype: Its specificity is not known. A single base separates this from a much larger clone, so it may be a read error.

Germline V lookup: CDR1 DFQATT, CDR2 SNEGSKA (reference sequence). This CDR3 contains 17 residues. Listed TCR primers, together with previously described methods, were used for the bulk TCR libraries. TCRdb re-called the PCR reads with MiXCR, one entry per CDR3 protein. This table has about 500,000 distinct CDR3 sequences, about a fifth appearing once. The chain has TRBV20-1 and TRBJ1-1, with TRBD1 matching over 7 bases. The TCR was taken from a human donor in good health. Some libraries in this study had Jurkat cell RNA spiked in. Sequenced input: naive CD8+ T cells from blood, with Jurkat cell RNA spiked in. Documented subset: FACS-sorted CD8+CD4-CCR7+CD45RA+ naive T cells. CDR3 DNA sequence: TGCAGTGCTAGATTTGACAGGGTCCAGGTTATGAACACTGAAGCTTCCTTT. This codes for CSARFDRVQVMNTEASF.